Below, one T cell receptor beta chain is given with its context. The sample comes from a study of PD-L1 blockade in urothelial cancer. Study details: Median blood clonality was approximately 0.08, with 75,000 to 90,000 unique TCRs.

The sample's time point: pretreatment peripheral blood. Locally advanced or metastatic urothelial carcinoma affected the patients. The table came from immunoSEQ multiplex PCR; TCRdb's copy has only in-frame clones and leaves some out. Of under 95,000 clones listed, 65% to 85% are singletons. V lost 8 bases, J lost 4 bases, and 9 bases stayed unmatched. The CDR3 loop spans 14 amino acids. Germline CDR1 reads MNHEY; CDR2 reads SVGAGI. This chain uses TRBV6-5 with TRBJ2-7, with 9 bases lining up with TRBD2. Here the sequenced sample was PBMCs, taken around atezolizumab (anti-PD-L1) treatment. The receptor was derived from a man in his 60s with urothelial cancer. Written as DNA, the CDR3 is TGTGCCAGCTTAGACAGCGGGAGGCTGTACGAGCAGTACTTC. Its protein is CASLDSGRLYEQYF.